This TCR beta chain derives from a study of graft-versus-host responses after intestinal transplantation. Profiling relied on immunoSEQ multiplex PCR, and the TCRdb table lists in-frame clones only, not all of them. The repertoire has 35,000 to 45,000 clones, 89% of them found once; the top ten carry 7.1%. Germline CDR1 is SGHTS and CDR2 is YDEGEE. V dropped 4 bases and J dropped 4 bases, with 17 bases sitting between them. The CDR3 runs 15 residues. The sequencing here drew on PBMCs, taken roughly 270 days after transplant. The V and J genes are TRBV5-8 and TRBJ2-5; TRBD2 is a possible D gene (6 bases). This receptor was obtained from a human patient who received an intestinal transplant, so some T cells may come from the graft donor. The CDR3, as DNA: TGTGCCAGCAGCGAGTATGGGGGGAATCCAGAGACCCAGTACTTC. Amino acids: CASSEYGGNPETQYF.